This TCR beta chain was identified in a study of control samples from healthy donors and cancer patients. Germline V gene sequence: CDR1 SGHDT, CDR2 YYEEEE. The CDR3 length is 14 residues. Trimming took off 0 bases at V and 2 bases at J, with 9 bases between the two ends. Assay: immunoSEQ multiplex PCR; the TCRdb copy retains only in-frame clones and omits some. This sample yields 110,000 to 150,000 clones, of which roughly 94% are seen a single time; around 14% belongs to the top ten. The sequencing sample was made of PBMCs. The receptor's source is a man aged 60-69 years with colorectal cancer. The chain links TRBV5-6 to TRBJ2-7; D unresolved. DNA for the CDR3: TGTGCCAGCAGCTTGGGTAACCCAACCTACGAGCAGTACTTC. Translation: CASSLGNPTYEQYF.